This T cell receptor beta chain comes out of a study of OX40 agonist ivuxolimab in advanced cancers. General study results and limits: Near-lowest levels of clonal expansion characterized partial responders at 0.1-3.0 mg/kg. Among some nonresponders, normalized T-cell clonal expansion was also low. Blood T cells, both CD4+ and CD8+, expanded clonally by week 6 at 0.1 to 3.0 mg/kg.

Measured with immunoSEQ multiplex PCR; TCRdb has only the in-frame clones, and not every one. The repertoire holds some 98,000 clones, with around nine tenths as singletons. On this clone itself: Its antigen is unidentified.

The CDR3 sequence is 14 residues long. Deletions cut 0 bases from V and 1 base from J, with 5 bases between. Germline V gene lookup returns CDR1 MNHEY and CDR2 SVGAGI. Patients had blood sampled at baseline and again on cycle 4 day 1 and cycle 7 day 1. The sequence was obtained from an adult with an advanced solid tumor such as melanoma, head and neck, liver or kidney cancer. The sample was CD4+ or CD8+ T cells sorted from blood, taken in a trial of the OX40 agonist ivuxolimab. The genes are TRBV6-5 and TRBJ2-3; D gene unclear. CDR3 nucleotides: TGTGCCAGCAGTTACTCCGACGGCACAGATACGCAGTATTTT. Its translation: CASSYSDGTDTQYF.